These 3 T cell receptor beta chains originate from one sample sequenced in a study of T cells after somatic rescue of genetic block. Clones were sequenced by immunoSEQ multiplex PCR, and TCRdb holds only the in-frame ones, with some missing. The sample records over 95,000 clones, around nine tenths being singletons. The sequencing input was peripheral blood mononuclear cells (PBMCs). The source of these receptors is a woman aged 18-29 years.

The chain joins TRBV7-9 to TRBJ1-4; no clear D. The germline gives CDR1 SEHNR, CDR2 FQNEAQ (reference sequence). This CDR3 is built from 13 residues. V was cut by 0 bases and J by 7 bases, with 6 bases left in between. The CDR3: CASSLARSEKLFF. The CDR3 coding sequence is TGTGCCAGCAGCTTAGCCCGCAGTGAAAAACTGTTTTTT.

V gene TRBV5-6 combines with J gene TRBJ2-4; a weak D match, TRBD2 (5 bases). Germline CDR1 reads SGHDT; CDR2 reads YYEEEE. With 4 bases removed from V and 0 bases from J, the gap between germline ends came to 8 bases. This CDR3 has 14 residues. CDR3 DNA sequence: TGTGCCAGCAGCGCGGGTCTAGCCAAAAACATTCAGTACTTC. Translating gives CASSAGLAKNIQYF. The full variable domain, its missing parts supplied by reference TRBV5-6 and TRBJ2-4, is DAGVTQSPTHLIKTRGQQVTLRCSPKSGHDTVSWYQQALGQGPQFIFQYYEEEERQRGNFPDRFSGHQFPNYSSELNVNALLLGDSALYLCASSAGLAKNIQYFGAGTRLSVL.

The chain recombines TRBV19 with TRBJ1-6, with D possibly matching TRBD1 (5 bases). The germline V gene encodes CDR1 LNHDA and CDR2 SQIVND (reference sequence). This CDR3 spans 16 amino acids. Deletions cut 7 bases from V and 6 bases from J, with 19 bases between. The CDR3 DNA reads as TGTGCCAGTAAGACCGGGACCCTTATACTTAATTCACCCCTCCACTTT. As protein: CASKTGTLILNSPLHF.